Listed below are T cell receptor beta chains from one sample, sequenced in a study. TCRdb itself ran the RT-PCR reads through MiXCR, one entry per CDR3 protein. The table has about 680,000 distinct CDR3 sequences, over 12% seen once. The source material was memory CD4+ T cells from blood. The receptor set was obtained from a female donor in good health, serving as a healthy control. Both conserved end residues are part of each CDR3. The order of the fields is clone size, V gene, J gene, D gene, CDR3 protein, CDR3 DNA. The D gene is left open where the match is weak. A row's size may be missing; if present it is once, few, many or a size class.

size: few; V: TRBV7-2; J: TRBJ1-3; D: NA; CDR3: CASSPRKDSSGNTIYF; DNA: TGTGCCAGCAGCCCGAGGAAGGATAGCTCTGGAAACACCATATATTTT
size: few; V: TRBV7-2; J: TRBJ2-3; D: TRBD2; CDR3: CASSSRLAGLDTQYF; DNA: TGTGCCAGCAGCTCCCGACTAGCGGGATTGGATACGCAGTATTTT
size: NA; V: TRBV29-1; J: TRBJ2-3; D: NA; CDR3: CSVVSPDSTDTQYF; DNA: TGCAGCGTTGTTTCCCCAGATAGCACAGATACGCAGTATTTT
size: few; V: TRBV7-2; J: TRBJ1-5; D: NA; CDR3: CASSLGAGRSNQPQHF; DNA: TGTGCCAGCAGCTTAGGGGCAGGGCGATCAAATCAGCCCCAGCATTTT
size: NA; V: TRBV15; J: TRBJ2-5; D: NA; CDR3: CATSRDLQAFETQYF; DNA: TGTGCCACCAGCAGAGATCTACAGGCTTTTGAGACCCAGTACTTC
size: many; V: TRBV12-3/TRBV12-4; J: TRBJ1-2; D: NA; CDR3: CASSLFGGSYGYTF; DNA: TGTGCCAGCAGTTTATTCGGGGGGAGCTATGGCTACACCTTC
size: NA; V: TRBV7-2; J: TRBJ2-6; D: TRBD1; CDR3: CASSLTGGAGANVLTF; DNA: TGTGCCAGCAGCTTGACAGGGGGCGCTGGGGCCAACGTCCTGACTTTC
size: NA; V: TRBV3-1; J: TRBJ1-5; D: NA; CDR3: CASSQDLEDQPQHF; DNA: TGTGCCAGCAGCCAAGATCTTGAAGATCAGCCCCAGCATTTT
size: NA; V: TRBV4-1; J: TRBJ2-3; D: NA; CDR3: CASSQGPPSLWYF; DNA: TGCGCCAGCAGCCAAGGCCCCCCCTCTTTATGGTATTTT
size: NA; V: TRBV5-1; J: TRBJ1-2; D: TRBD1; CDR3: CASSKSPDRTMGGYTF; DNA: TGCGCCAGCAGCAAGTCTCCGGACAGGACAATGGGTGGCTACACCTTC
size: many; V: TRBV5-1; J: TRBJ2-3; D: TRBD2; CDR3: CASSPSGGSTDTQYF; DNA: TGCGCCAGCAGCCCTAGCGGAGGTTCGACGGATACGCAGTATTTT
size: NA; V: TRBV18; J: TRBJ2-1; D: NA; CDR3: CASSPVQEYNEQFF; DNA: TGTGCCAGCTCACCAGTCCAGGAATACAATGAGCAGTTCTTC
size: NA; V: TRBV10-3; J: TRBJ2-3; D: NA; CDR3: CAISPGADTQYF; DNA: TGTGCCATCAGCCCAGGAGCAGATACGCAGTATTTT
size: NA; V: TRBV5-1; J: TRBJ1-1; D: TRBD1; CDR3: CASREAGTVNTEAFF; DNA: TGCGCCAGCAGGGAGGCCGGGACAGTGAACACTGAAGCTTTCTTT
size: many; V: TRBV12-3/TRBV12-4; J: TRBJ2-5; D: NA; CDR3: CASSLLAETQYF; DNA: TGTGCCAGCAGTTTACTTGCGGAGACCCAGTACTTC
size: NA; V: TRBV5-1; J: TRBJ2-5; D: TRBD2; CDR3: CASSFGLAGGRQETQYF; DNA: TGCGCCAGCAGCTTCGGACTAGCGGGGGGAAGACAAGAGACCCAGTACTTC
size: few; V: TRBV5-5; J: TRBJ2-2; D: NA; CDR3: CASSMRASYTGELFF; DNA: TGTGCCTCCTCCATGAGGGCGTCGTACACCGGGGAGCTGTTTTTT
size: many; V: TRBV29-1; J: TRBJ2-7; D: NA; CDR3: CSVAEVREQYF; DNA: TGCAGCGTTGCGGAGGTAAGGGAGCAGTACTTC
size: few; V: TRBV10-3; J: TRBJ1-1; D: TRBD1; CDR3: CATQRQGANTEAFF; DNA: TGTGCCACCCAGAGACAGGGGGCGAACACTGAAGCTTTCTTT
size: NA; V: TRBV27; J: TRBJ1-5; D: NA; CDR3: CASSLSRNQPQHF; DNA: TGTGCCAGCAGTTTAAGCAGAAATCAGCCCCAGCATTTT
size: NA; V: TRBV6-2/TRBV6-3; J: TRBJ2-7; D: TRBD1; CDR3: CASSNGQGIYEQYF; DNA: TGTGCCAGCAGTAACGGACAGGGGATCTACGAGCAGTACTTC
size: NA; V: TRBV11-3; J: TRBJ1-3; D: NA; CDR3: CASSTNTPLSSGNTIYF; DNA: TGTGCCAGCAGCACAAATACCCCACTCAGCTCTGGAAACACCATATATTTT
size: NA; V: TRBV7-9; J: TRBJ2-1; D: TRBD1; CDR3: CASRGHRGYNEQFF; DNA: TGTGCCAGCAGGGGCCACAGGGGCTACAATGAGCAGTTCTTC
size: many; V: TRBV12-3/TRBV12-4; J: TRBJ2-7; D: TRBD1; CDR3: CASRGTGTGGYEQYF; DNA: TGTGCCAGCAGGGGGACCGGGACAGGGGGCTACGAGCAGTACTTC
size: NA; V: TRBV29-1; J: TRBJ2-7; D: NA; CDR3: CSVGLNRERWEQYF; DNA: TGCAGCGTTGGATTGAATAGGGAGAGGTGGGAGCAGTACTTC
size: few; V: TRBV20-1; J: TRBJ2-1; D: NA; CDR3: CSARSPAQADEQFF; DNA: TGCAGTGCTAGGTCGCCCGCTCAGGCCGATGAGCAGTTCTTC
size: few; V: TRBV12-3/TRBV12-4; J: TRBJ2-2; D: TRBD2; CDR3: CASSFSLAGGPLNTGELFF; DNA: TGTGCCAGCAGTTTCTCACTAGCGGGGGGTCCTTTGAACACCGGGGAGCTGTTTTTT
size: many; V: TRBV5-6; J: TRBJ1-1; D: NA; CDR3: CASSLGLGAATNTEAFF; DNA: TGTGCCAGCAGCTTGGGACTGGGGGCAGCGACGAACACTGAAGCTTTCTTT
size: few; V: TRBV30; J: TRBJ1-5; D: NA; CDR3: CAWDGGNQPQHF; DNA: TGTGCCTGGGATGGGGGGAATCAGCCCCAGCATTTT
size: NA; V: TRBV15; J: TRBJ1-5; D: NA; CDR3: CATSRDRQGIQPQHF; DNA: TGTGCCACCAGCAGAGATAGGCAGGGGATTCAGCCCCAGCATTTT
size: NA; V: TRBV6-1; J: TRBJ2-1; D: TRBD1; CDR3: CASNSWGQGTDEQFF; DNA: TGTGCCAGCAACTCATGGGGACAGGGGACGGATGAGCAGTTCTTC
size: NA; V: TRBV10-3; J: TRBJ2-1; D: TRBD2; CDR3: CAISWVAGSYNEQFF; DNA: TGTGCCATCAGCTGGGTAGCGGGCTCCTACAATGAGCAGTTCTTC
size: NA; V: TRBV3-1; J: TRBJ2-4; D: TRBD2; CDR3: CASSRTSEDIQYF; DNA: TGTGCCAGCAGCCGGACTAGCGAGGACATTCAGTACTTC
size: few; V: TRBV6-5; J: TRBJ1-4; D: NA; CDR3: CASSSGGHRANEKLFF; DNA: TGTGCCAGCAGTTCCGGGGGACATCGGGCTAATGAAAAACTGTTTTTT
size: NA; V: TRBV7-9; J: TRBJ2-1; D: TRBD2; CDR3: CASSSRTSGTTYNEQFF; DNA: TGTGCCAGCAGCTCGAGGACTAGCGGGACGACCTACAATGAGCAGTTCTTC
size: many; V: TRBV5-1; J: TRBJ1-1; D: NA; CDR3: CASSGGGLDTEAFF; DNA: TGCGCCAGCAGCGGCGGGGGGCTTGACACTGAAGCTTTCTTT
size: NA; V: TRBV6-2/TRBV6-3; J: TRBJ2-5; D: TRBD2; CDR3: CASSRPPGGRTQETQYF; DNA: TGTGCCAGCAGCCGACCCCCGGGCGGGAGGACGCAAGAGACCCAGTACTTC
size: many; V: TRBV7-6; J: TRBJ2-7; D: TRBD1; CDR3: CASSSSPGQSYEQYF; DNA: TGTGCCAGCAGCTCAAGTCCGGGACAGTCTTACGAGCAGTACTTC
size: few; V: TRBV12-3/TRBV12-4; J: TRBJ1-2; D: TRBD1; CDR3: CASRLGTGNGYTF; DNA: TGTGCCAGCAGACTCGGGACAGGGAATGGCTACACCTTC
size: few; V: TRBV7-8; J: TRBJ1-2; D: NA; CDR3: CASSKDLWGYGYTF; DNA: TGTGCCAGCAGCAAGGATTTGTGGGGCTATGGCTACACCTTC
size: few; V: TRBV25-1; J: TRBJ2-7; D: TRBD1; CDR3: CASSEPGQGLWYEQYF; DNA: TGTGCCAGCAGTGAACCGGGACAGGGTCTATGGTACGAGCAGTACTTC
size: many; V: TRBV12-3/TRBV12-4; J: TRBJ2-5; D: TRBD2; CDR3: CASSLTSGGETQYF; DNA: TGTGCCAGCAGCCTGACTAGCGGGGGAGAGACCCAGTACTTC
size: few; V: TRBV6-5; J: TRBJ2-5; D: NA; CDR3: CASREGGARGTQYF; DNA: TGTGCCAGCAGGGAAGGGGGGGCCAGGGGGACCCAGTACTTC
size: NA; V: TRBV2; J: TRBJ1-4; D: NA; CDR3: CASSGDLYNEKLFF; DNA: TGTGCCAGCAGCGGAGACCTTTATAATGAAAAACTGTTTTTT
size: few; V: TRBV6-2/TRBV6-3; J: TRBJ2-1; D: NA; CDR3: CASSTLRGYEQFF; DNA: TGTGCCAGCAGTACCTTAAGGGGCTATGAGCAGTTCTTC